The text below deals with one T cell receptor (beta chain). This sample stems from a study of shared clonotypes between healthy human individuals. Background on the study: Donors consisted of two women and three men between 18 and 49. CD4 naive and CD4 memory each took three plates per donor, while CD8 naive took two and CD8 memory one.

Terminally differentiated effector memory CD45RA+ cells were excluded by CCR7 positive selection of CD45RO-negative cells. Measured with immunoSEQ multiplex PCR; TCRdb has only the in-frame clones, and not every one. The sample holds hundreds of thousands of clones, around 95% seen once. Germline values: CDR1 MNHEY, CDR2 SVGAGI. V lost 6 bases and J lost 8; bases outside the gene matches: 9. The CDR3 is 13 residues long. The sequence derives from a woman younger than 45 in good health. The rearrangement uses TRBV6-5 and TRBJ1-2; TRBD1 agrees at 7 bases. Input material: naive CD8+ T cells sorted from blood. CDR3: CASRSGQYRGYTF. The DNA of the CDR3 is TGTGCCAGCAGATCGGGACAGTATAGAGGCTACACCTTC.